This T cell receptor beta chain was sequenced for a study of blood T cell repertoires in COVID-19. Study context: The United States, Italy and Spain supplied acute and convalescent COVID-19 samples. In each case, the material was cDNA or gDNA derived from T cells, B-cell-depleted T cells, or PBMCs.

Per the study methods: Counts of nucleated cells, estimated from reference gene primer amplification, were obtained. Sequencing used immunoSEQ multiplex PCR; TCRdb keeps in-frame clones, though not all of them. V and J calls and clone size are copied from that table; D and trimming were computed from the DNA. The table shows 250,000 or so clones, with 75% to 90% occurring only once. The CDR3 totals 16 residues. Germline CDR1 is LGHDT and CDR2 is YNNKEL (reference sequence). The ends were cut back, 4 bases at V and 1 base at J, with 14 bases in the middle. The V and J genes are TRBV3-1 (or the pseudogene TRBV3-2) and TRBJ1-3; a possible D gene is TRBD1 (6 bases). Sequencing was done on a sample of peripheral blood. This clonotype was sampled from a man in his thirties or forties with active or convalescent COVID-19. The CDR3 loop reads CASSRSQGRSGNTIYF. CDR3 bases: TGTGCCAGCAGCCGGAGCCAGGGGCGTTCTGGAAACACCATATATTTT.